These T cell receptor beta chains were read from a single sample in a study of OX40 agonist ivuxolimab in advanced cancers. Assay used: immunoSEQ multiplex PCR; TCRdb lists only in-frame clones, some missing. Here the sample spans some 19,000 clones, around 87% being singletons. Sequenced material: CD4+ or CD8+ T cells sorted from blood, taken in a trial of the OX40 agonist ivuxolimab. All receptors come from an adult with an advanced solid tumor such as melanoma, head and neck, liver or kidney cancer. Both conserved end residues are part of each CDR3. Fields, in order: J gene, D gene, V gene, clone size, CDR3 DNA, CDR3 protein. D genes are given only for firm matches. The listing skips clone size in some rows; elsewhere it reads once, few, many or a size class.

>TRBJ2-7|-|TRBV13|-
TGTGCCAGCAGCTCCAAGAACTTCGACAACTCCTACGAGCAGTACTTC
CASSSKNFDNSYEQYF
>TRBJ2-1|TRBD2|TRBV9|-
TGTGCCAGCAGCGTAGGGCTAGCGGGTTTATACAATGAGCAGTTCTTC
CASSVGLAGLYNEQFF
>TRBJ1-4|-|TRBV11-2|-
TGTGCCAGCAGCCTATCCGGGACGGCAACTAATGAAAAACTGTTTTTT
CASSLSGTATNEKLFF
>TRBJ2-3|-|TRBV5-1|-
TGCGCCAGCAGCTTGGTGAGGTCCCCGGGACGGGGGAGGACAGATACGCAGTATTTT
CASSLVRSPGRGRTDTQYF
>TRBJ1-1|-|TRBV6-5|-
TGTGCCAGCAGTTACTCGAGTAAGGGCACTGAAGCTTTCTTT
CASSYSSKGTEAFF
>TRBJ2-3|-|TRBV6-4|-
TGTGCCAGCAGTGACTCTATGGGGAGCACAGATACGCAGTATTTT
CASSDSMGSTDTQYF
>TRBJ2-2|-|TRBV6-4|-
TGTGCCAGCAGTGACTCAGAAGGGGGCGGGGAGCTGTTTTTT
CASSDSEGGGELFF
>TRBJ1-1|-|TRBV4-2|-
TGTGCCAGCAGCCAAGTTTGGGGCACTGGTGAAGCTTTCTTT
CASSQVWGTGEAFF
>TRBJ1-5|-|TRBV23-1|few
TGCGCCAGCAGTCAGACGGAGACAGGACTTTTTTATCAGCCCCAGCATTTT
CASSQTETGLFYQPQHF
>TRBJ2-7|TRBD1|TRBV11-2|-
TGTGCCAGCAGCTTAAGCCCGGGACAGGGCTACGAGCAGTACTTC
CASSLSPGQGYEQYF
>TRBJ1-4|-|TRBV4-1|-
TGCGCCAGCAGCCAAGGGGGGCAGGAGATTTTT
CASSQGGQEIF
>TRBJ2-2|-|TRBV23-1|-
TGCGCCAGCAGTCAAGTGCCCCGAGGGGACCCGAACACCGGGGAGCTGTTTTTT
CASSQVPRGDPNTGELFF
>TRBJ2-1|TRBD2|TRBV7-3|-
TGTGCCAGCAGCCCCGACGGGACTAGCGGGGGGGAGCAGTTCTTC
CASSPDGTSGGEQFF
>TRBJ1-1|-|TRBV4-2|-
TGTGCCAGCAGATCGGGCGGGAACACTGAAGCTTTCTTT
CASRSGGNTEAFF
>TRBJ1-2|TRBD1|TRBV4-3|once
TGCGCCAGCAGCCAAGCGAGACAGGGCCTTTATGGCTACACCTTC
CASSQARQGLYGYTF
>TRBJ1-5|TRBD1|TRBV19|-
TGTGCCAGTACGGACAGGGAGTATCAGCCCCAGCATTTT
CASTDREYQPQHF
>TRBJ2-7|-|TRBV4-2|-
TGTGCCAGCAGCCAAGAACGGACGGGCTCCTACGAGCAGTACTTC
CASSQERTGSYEQYF
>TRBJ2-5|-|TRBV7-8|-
TGTGCCAGCAGCTTAGAAGCCAGGCCAGAGACCCAGTACTTC
CASSLEARPETQYF
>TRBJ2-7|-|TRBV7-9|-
TGTGCCAGCAGCTTAGTTGGGGCCGCCTACGAGCAGTACTTC
CASSLVGAAYEQYF
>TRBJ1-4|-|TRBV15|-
TGTGCCACCAGCAGAGAAAGGAGGGAGAATGAAAAACTGTTTTTT
CATSRERRENEKLFF
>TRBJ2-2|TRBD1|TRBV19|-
TGTGCCAGTAGTATAGGGAAGACAGGGGCGATCGGGGAGCTGTTTTTT
CASSIGKTGAIGELFF
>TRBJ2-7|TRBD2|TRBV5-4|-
TGTGCCAGCAGCTTGACTAGCGTTGGCGACGAGCAGTACTTC
CASSLTSVGDEQYF
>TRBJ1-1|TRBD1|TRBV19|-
TGTGCCAGTTTGGGGAGGAAACAGGGGGACACTGAAGCTTTCTTT
CASLGRKQGDTEAFF
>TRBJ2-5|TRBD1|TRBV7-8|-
TGTGCCAGCAGCTCTTCCGGGACAGGGGGCTTCCAAGAGACCCAGTACTTC
CASSSSGTGGFQETQYF
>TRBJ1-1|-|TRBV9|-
TGTGCCAGCAGCGTAGAAGTGAGGGGCACTGAAGCTTTCTTT
CASSVEVRGTEAFF
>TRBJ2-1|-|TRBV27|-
TGTGCCAGCAGTTCCTACAAAGGGACCCTAAATGAGCAGTTCTTC
CASSSYKGTLNEQFF
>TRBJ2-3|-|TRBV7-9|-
TGTGCCAGCAGCTTTGTCGAAGACTACACAGATACGCAGTATTTT
CASSFVEDYTDTQYF
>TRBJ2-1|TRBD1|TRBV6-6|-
TGTGCCAGCAGTTACTCGGTAGATAAGACAGGGAATGAGCAGTTCTTC
CASSYSVDKTGNEQFF
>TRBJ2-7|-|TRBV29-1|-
TGCAGCGTTGAAGTGGTCGAATACGAGCAGTACTTC
CSVEVVEYEQYF
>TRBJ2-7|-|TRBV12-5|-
TGTGCTAGTGGTTCACCATTCTACGAGCAGTACTTC
CASGSPFYEQYF
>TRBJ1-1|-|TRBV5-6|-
TGTGCCAGCAGCGCACATCTAGACACTGAAGCTTTCTTT
CASSAHLDTEAFF
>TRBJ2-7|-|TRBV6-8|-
TGTGCCAGCAGTGCCGTACACGGAGAAAACTACGAGCAGTACTTC
CASSAVHGENYEQYF
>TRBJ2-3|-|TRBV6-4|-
TGTGCCAGCAGTGACTCGGTCACAGATACGCAGTATTTT
CASSDSVTDTQYF
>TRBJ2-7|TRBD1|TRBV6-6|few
TGTGCCAGCAGATTACCGCAGGGGGCGGACGAGCAGTACTTC
CASRLPQGADEQYF
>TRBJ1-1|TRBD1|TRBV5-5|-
TGTGCCAGCAGCTTCGGACAGGGGAACACTGAAGCTTTCTTT
CASSFGQGNTEAFF
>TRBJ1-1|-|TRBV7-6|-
TGTGCCACCGGCCAGACTAACACTGAAGCTTTCTTT
CATGQTNTEAFF
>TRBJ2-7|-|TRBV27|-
TGTGCCAGCAGTTTTGGGGACGCCACCTCCTACGAGCAGTACTTC
CASSFGDATSYEQYF
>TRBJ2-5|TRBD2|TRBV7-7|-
TGTGCCAGCAGCTTATCCGGGACTAACCAAGAGACCCAGTACTTC
CASSLSGTNQETQYF
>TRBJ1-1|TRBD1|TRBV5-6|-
TGTGCCAGCAGCCCCTCCGGTACAGGGGGCTATAGCACTGAAGCTTTCTTT
CASSPSGTGGYSTEAFF
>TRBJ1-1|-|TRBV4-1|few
TGCGCCAGCAGCCAAGAAGGGGTGAGTGAAGCTTTCTTT
CASSQEGVSEAFF
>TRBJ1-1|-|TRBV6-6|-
TGTGCCAGCAGTTACTCGGCACAGGTGGGAACTGAAGCTTTCTTT
CASSYSAQVGTEAFF
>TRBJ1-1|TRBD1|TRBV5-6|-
TGTGCCAGCAGCTTGGAGGAGGGACAGGGGGCAGCGAACACTGAAGCTTTCTTT
CASSLEEGQGAANTEAFF
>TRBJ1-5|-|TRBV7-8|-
TGTGCCAGCAGCCCCAGTGTCCTACTTTATAGCAATCAGCCCCAGCATTTT
CASSPSVLLYSNQPQHF
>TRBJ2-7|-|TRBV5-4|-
TGTGCCAGCAGCGACGGTGGCGAGCAGTACTTC
CASSDGGEQYF
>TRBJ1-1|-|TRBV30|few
TGTGCCTGGAGTGTACTAAGTAACACTGAAGCTTTCTTT
CAWSVLSNTEAFF
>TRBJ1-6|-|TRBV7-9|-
TGTGCCAGCAGCTTTCACAGCAACTATAATTCACCCCTCCACTTT
CASSFHSNYNSPLHF
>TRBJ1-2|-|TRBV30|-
TGTGCCTGGAGTGAAACCGGGAACTATGGCTACACCTTC
CAWSETGNYGYTF
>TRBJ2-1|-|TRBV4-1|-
TGCGCCAGCAGCCAAAGTTACAGTATGTATGAGCAGTTCTTC
CASSQSYSMYEQFF
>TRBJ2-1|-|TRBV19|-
TGTGCCAGTAGTATCTTCCCAGACGTCTCCTACAATGAGCAGTTCTTC
CASSIFPDVSYNEQFF
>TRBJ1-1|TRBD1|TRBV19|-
TGTGCCAGCATCGGACAGGGGAGCACTGAAGCTTTCTTT
CASIGQGSTEAFF
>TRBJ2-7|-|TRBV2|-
TGTGCCAGCAGTGAAGGCCACTCCTACGAGCAGTACTTC
CASSEGHSYEQYF
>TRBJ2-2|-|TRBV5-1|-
TGCGCCAGCAGCCCTATCGACGGTAACACCGGGGAGCTGTTTTTT
CASSPIDGNTGELFF
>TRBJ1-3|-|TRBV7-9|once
TGTGCCAGCAGCTTAGCAGATACTGGAAACACCATATATTTT
CASSLADTGNTIYF
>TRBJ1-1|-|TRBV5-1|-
TGCGCCAGCAGGGAGGATGGGACTGAAGCTTTCTTT
CASREDGTEAFF
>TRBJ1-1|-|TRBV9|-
TGTGCCAGCAGCGTAGCTACGGGGCAGGGCCCTGAAGCTTTCTTT
CASSVATGQGPEAFF
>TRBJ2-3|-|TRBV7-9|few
TGTGCCAGCAGCCCCCGGGAAACGGGCACAGATACGCAGTATTTT
CASSPRETGTDTQYF
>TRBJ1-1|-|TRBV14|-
TGTGCCAGCAGCCAAGATCGGGGTGGTTCTGAAGCTTTCTTT
CASSQDRGGSEAFF